Given below is one TCR beta chain in context. The CDR3 extends over 19 amino acids. V lost 2 bases and J lost 6; bases outside the gene matches: 20. Germline V lookup: CDR1 SGHNT, CDR2 YENEEA. The entry originates in a study of blood T cell repertoires in COVID-19. As for the study in general: Samples came from the United States, Italy and Spain, spanning acute and convalescent COVID-19. Sources were T cells, B-cell-depleted T cells, or PBMCs; the material itself was cDNA or gDNA.

Sequencing used immunoSEQ multiplex PCR; TCRdb keeps in-frame clones, though not all of them. The table has about 140,000 clones, 88% seen once; the top ten hold roughly a tenth. V and J are TRBV11-3 and TRBJ2-3, with 7 bases matching TRBD2. This TCR was recovered from a man between 60 and 75 years old with active or convalescent COVID-19. The sample taken for sequencing was peripheral blood. CDR3 region: CASSLYQRSGTPRRDTQYF. CDR3 nucleotides: TGTGCCAGCAGCTTATATCAAAGAAGCGGGACTCCTAGGCGGGATACGCAGTATTTT.